These T cell receptor beta chains were read from a single sample in a study of immune characterization of retroperitoneal liposarcoma. MiXCR, applied by TCRdb to the PCR reads, yields one record per CDR3 protein. The sample has 11,000 or so distinct CDR3 sequences, approximately 24% seen once. Specimen: blood. The receptors were gathered from a female donor with retroperitoneal liposarcoma. The CDR3 runs from the conserved cysteine through the conserved F or W. A D gene is named only where the DNA matches it firmly. Only part of the rows carry a size: once, few, many, or a class if the clone is expanded.

v_gene: TRBV4-1; abundance: many; d_gene: .; j_gene: TRBJ2-1; CDR3aa: CASSQGTDSYNEQFF; CDR3nt: TGCGCCAGCAGCCAAGGGACAGACTCCTACAATGAGCAGTTCTTC
v_gene: TRBV12-3/TRBV12-4; abundance: many; d_gene: TRBD1; j_gene: TRBJ1-2; CDR3aa: CASSLGQNYGYTF; CDR3nt: TGTGCCAGCAGTTTGGGACAGAACTATGGCTACACCTTC
v_gene: TRBV27; abundance: few; d_gene: .; j_gene: TRBJ1-2; CDR3aa: CASSFGHPRYGYTF; CDR3nt: TGTGCCAGCAGCTTTGGCCATCCGAGATATGGCTACACCTTC
v_gene: TRBV7-6; abundance: .; d_gene: .; j_gene: TRBJ2-3; CDR3aa: CASSSRPDTQYF; CDR3nt: TGTGCCAGCAGCTCACGGCCAGATACGCAGTATTTT
v_gene: TRBV6-1; abundance: medium-sized; d_gene: TRBD1; j_gene: TRBJ2-3; CDR3aa: CASTAGQASTDTQYF; CDR3nt: TGTGCCAGCACCGCCGGACAGGCTAGCACAGATACGCAGTATTTT
v_gene: TRBV11-2; abundance: many; d_gene: .; j_gene: TRBJ2-1; CDR3aa: CASSSTSANEQFF; CDR3nt: TGTGCCAGCAGCTCGACTAGTGCCAATGAGCAGTTCTTC
v_gene: TRBV10-3; abundance: many; d_gene: TRBD2; j_gene: TRBJ2-1; CDR3aa: CAISGLAGSNEQFF; CDR3nt: TGTGCCATCAGTGGACTAGCGGGTTCAAATGAGCAGTTCTTC
v_gene: TRBV6-1; abundance: many; d_gene: .; j_gene: TRBJ2-7; CDR3aa: CASSSARVAEQYF; CDR3nt: TGTGCCAGCAGTTCGGCCAGGGTTGCCGAGCAGTACTTC
v_gene: TRBV5-6; abundance: .; d_gene: TRBD1; j_gene: TRBJ1-1; CDR3aa: CASSRIGTGKPEAFF; CDR3nt: TGTGCCAGCAGCCGAATCGGGACAGGGAAACCTGAAGCTTTCTTT
v_gene: TRBV5-1; abundance: .; d_gene: TRBD2; j_gene: TRBJ2-1; CDR3aa: CASSFQGLAGGPRFNEQFF; CDR3nt: TGCGCCAGCAGCTTTCAGGGACTAGCGGGAGGGCCGCGTTTCAATGAGCAGTTCTTC
v_gene: TRBV12-3/TRBV12-4; abundance: .; d_gene: .; j_gene: TRBJ1-1; CDR3aa: CASSPRTQNTEAFF; CDR3nt: TGTGCCAGCAGCCCACGCACACAGAACACTGAAGCTTTCTTT
v_gene: TRBV5-1; abundance: few; d_gene: .; j_gene: TRBJ2-4; CDR3aa: CASRTGDSLSAKNIQYF; CDR3nt: TGCGCCAGCAGAACGGGGGACAGTTTATCCGCCAAAAACATTCAGTACTTC
v_gene: TRBV5-1; abundance: .; d_gene: .; j_gene: TRBJ2-3; CDR3aa: CASSFSDQGADTQYF; CDR3nt: TGCGCCAGCAGCTTTAGCGATCAAGGGGCAGATACGCAGTATTTT
v_gene: TRBV27; abundance: many; d_gene: TRBD1; j_gene: TRBJ2-7; CDR3aa: CASSFSGDRDIYEQYF; CDR3nt: TGTGCCAGCAGTTTTTCGGGGGACAGGGATATTTACGAGCAGTACTTC
v_gene: TRBV6-1; abundance: few; d_gene: .; j_gene: TRBJ2-7; CDR3aa: CASSTWGEQYF; CDR3nt: TGTGCCAGCAGCACATGGGGCGAGCAGTACTTC
v_gene: TRBV6-1; abundance: medium-sized; d_gene: .; j_gene: TRBJ2-7; CDR3aa: CASSLTRSSYEQYF; CDR3nt: TGTGCCAGCAGCCTGACTAGAAGCTCCTACGAGCAGTACTTC
v_gene: TRBV12-5; abundance: .; d_gene: .; j_gene: TRBJ2-1; CDR3aa: CASGLGTSRNEQFF; CDR3nt: TGTGCTAGTGGTTTGGGAACTTCAAGGAATGAGCAGTTCTTC
v_gene: TRBV18; abundance: .; d_gene: TRBD2; j_gene: TRBJ2-3; CDR3aa: CASSTRAGDTDTQYF; CDR3nt: TGTGCCAGCTCAACCAGGGCGGGAGACACAGATACGCAGTATTTT
v_gene: TRBV14; abundance: few; d_gene: .; j_gene: TRBJ2-2; CDR3aa: CASSRGAIGELFF; CDR3nt: TGTGCCAGCAGCAGGGGGGCGATCGGGGAGCTGTTTTTT
v_gene: TRBV6-1; abundance: medium-sized; d_gene: TRBD2; j_gene: TRBJ2-1; CDR3aa: CASEREGYEQFF; CDR3nt: TGTGCCAGCGAGCGGGAGGGGTACGAGCAGTTCTTC
v_gene: TRBV7-2; abundance: .; d_gene: .; j_gene: TRBJ1-2; CDR3aa: CASSPSRELYGYTF; CDR3nt: TGTGCCAGCAGCCCCTCGAGGGAACTCTATGGCTACACCTTC
v_gene: TRBV5-3; abundance: .; d_gene: .; j_gene: TRBJ2-2; CDR3aa: CASSLGQNTGELFF; CDR3nt: TGTGCCAGCAGCTTGGGTCAGAACACCGGGGAGCTGTTTTTT
v_gene: TRBV5-1; abundance: .; d_gene: TRBD2; j_gene: TRBJ2-5; CDR3aa: CASSSGTSGRGQETQYF; CDR3nt: TGCGCCAGCAGCTCCGGGACTAGCGGGAGAGGGCAAGAGACCCAGTACTTC
v_gene: TRBV30; abundance: .; d_gene: TRBD2; j_gene: TRBJ2-3; CDR3aa: CAWSVRRESPDTQYF; CDR3nt: TGTGCCTGGAGTGTTCGGCGGGAGAGTCCAGATACGCAGTATTTT
v_gene: TRBV11-1; abundance: many; d_gene: TRBD2; j_gene: TRBJ2-7; CDR3aa: CASSLRPSTGGLTYEQYF; CDR3nt: TGTGCCAGCAGCTTGCGCCCCTCCACGGGAGGACTGACCTACGAGCAGTACTTC
v_gene: TRBV5-1; abundance: many; d_gene: .; j_gene: TRBJ2-5; CDR3aa: CASSSDLQETQYF; CDR3nt: TGCGCCAGCAGCTCAGACTTACAAGAGACCCAGTACTTC
v_gene: TRBV6-5; abundance: .; d_gene: TRBD2; j_gene: TRBJ2-2; CDR3aa: CASSWTSDSTGELFF; CDR3nt: TGTGCCAGCAGTTGGACTAGCGATAGCACCGGGGAGCTGTTTTTT
v_gene: TRBV28; abundance: many; d_gene: TRBD1; j_gene: TRBJ2-5; CDR3aa: CASSLRDRDQETQYF; CDR3nt: TGTGCCAGCAGTTTAAGGGACAGGGACCAAGAGACCCAGTACTTC
v_gene: TRBV11-3; abundance: .; d_gene: .; j_gene: TRBJ2-7; CDR3aa: CASSLEGYEQYF; CDR3nt: TGTGCCAGCAGCTTAGAGGGCTACGAGCAGTACTTC
v_gene: TRBV10-3; abundance: .; d_gene: .; j_gene: TRBJ1-2; CDR3aa: CAISVVSPTDRTNYGYTF; CDR3nt: TGTGCCATCAGCGTAGTCAGCCCAACAGACAGGACCAACTATGGCTACACCTTC
v_gene: TRBV18; abundance: .; d_gene: TRBD1; j_gene: TRBJ2-5; CDR3aa: CASSGGQQETQYF; CDR3nt: TGTGCCAGCTCAGGGGGACAGCAAGAGACCCAGTACTTC
v_gene: TRBV7-3; abundance: few; d_gene: TRBD2; j_gene: TRBJ2-2; CDR3aa: CASSLYGLAGRTGELFF; CDR3nt: TGTGCCAGCAGCTTATATGGACTAGCGGGAAGGACCGGGGAGCTGTTTTTT
v_gene: TRBV6-5; abundance: .; d_gene: TRBD2; j_gene: TRBJ2-7; CDR3aa: CASRPHTGTSEQYF; CDR3nt: TGTGCCAGCAGACCCCACACCGGGACTAGTGAGCAGTACTTC
v_gene: TRBV6-1; abundance: large; d_gene: .; j_gene: TRBJ2-3; CDR3aa: CASSELEADLLTDTQYF; CDR3nt: TGTGCCAGCAGTGAATTGGAAGCGGATCTTCTCACAGATACGCAGTATTTT